Listed below are T cell receptor beta chains from one sample, sequenced in a study of identical twins. One entry per CDR3 protein results from TCRdb running MiXCR on the 5' RACE reads. The table records some 900,000 distinct CDR3 sequences, about 12% of them present only once. The same specimen was also included in a second study, on yellow fever vaccine responses in identical twins.

Material for sequencing was PBMCs. These receptors all stem from a woman younger than 30 in good health. Each CDR3 is given with its conserved first and last residue. Fields, in order: D gene, V gene, clone size, J gene, CDR3 length, CDR3 protein, CDR3 DNA. The D gene is left open where the match is weak. Only some rows state a clone size, as once, few, many or a class for expanded clones.

-	TRBV2	few	TRBJ2-4	13	CAITTAPKNIQYF	TGTGCCATCACTACAGCCCCCAAAAACATTCAGTACTTC
TRBD1	TRBV15	-	TRBJ2-5	15	CATSRDGTDQETQYF	TGTGCCACCAGCAGAGACGGGACAGACCAAGAGACCCAGTACTTC
-	TRBV12-3/TRBV12-4	few	TRBJ2-3	16	CASSRLLSGPLGTQYF	TGTGCCAGCAGCCGCCTTCTCTCGGGACCCCTCGGTACGCAGTATTTT
TRBD2	TRBV20-1	few	TRBJ2-1	14	CSARTGLADNEQFF	TGCAGTGCTAGAACCGGACTAGCGGACAATGAGCAGTTCTTC
-	TRBV29-1	many	TRBJ2-2	12	CSVDNFLGELFF	TGCAGCGTTGATAACTTCCTCGGGGAGCTGTTTTTT
-	TRBV12-3/TRBV12-4	-	TRBJ2-3	17	CASSLELRVESTDTQYF	TGTGCCAGCAGTTTAGAATTACGTGTCGAAAGCACAGATACGCAGTATTTT
TRBD1	TRBV11-1	-	TRBJ2-5	15	CASSGNRGPKETQYF	TGTGCCAGCAGCGGAAACAGGGGACCCAAAGAGACCCAGTACTTC
-	TRBV7-9	-	TRBJ2-3	14	CASRHTGNTDTQYF	TGTGCCAGCCGGCACACCGGCAACACAGATACGCAGTATTTT
-	TRBV29-1	-	TRBJ2-7	14	CSVGVGSLSYEQYF	TGCAGCGTTGGGGTGGGGTCGCTATCCTACGAGCAGTACTTC
TRBD1	TRBV10-3	few	TRBJ2-6	17	CAIKPGQGSSGANVLTF	TGTGCCATCAAGCCCGGACAGGGGTCCTCTGGGGCCAACGTCCTGACTTTC
TRBD1	TRBV28	few	TRBJ1-1	21	CASSFPRPLVNRGNMNTEAFF	TGTGCCAGCAGCTTTCCTCGCCCTTTGGTGAACAGGGGTAATATGAACACTGAAGCTTTCTTT
TRBD2	TRBV12-3/TRBV12-4	many	TRBJ2-3	14	CASSGTSGTDTQYF	TGTGCCAGCAGTGGGACTAGCGGCACAGATACGCAGTATTTT
-	TRBV12-3/TRBV12-4	-	TRBJ1-3	15	CASSPQQVIGNTIYF	TGTGCCAGCAGTCCCCAGCAGGTGATTGGAAACACCATATATTTT
-	TRBV7-6	few	TRBJ2-5	18	CASSLVVRLTGYQETQYF	TGTGCCAGCAGCTTAGTAGTTCGTCTTACAGGCTACCAAGAGACCCAGTACTTC
TRBD1	TRBV4-1	-	TRBJ1-1	15	CASSNPGTVNTEAFF	TGCGCCAGCAGCAACCCCGGGACAGTGAACACTGAAGCTTTCTTT